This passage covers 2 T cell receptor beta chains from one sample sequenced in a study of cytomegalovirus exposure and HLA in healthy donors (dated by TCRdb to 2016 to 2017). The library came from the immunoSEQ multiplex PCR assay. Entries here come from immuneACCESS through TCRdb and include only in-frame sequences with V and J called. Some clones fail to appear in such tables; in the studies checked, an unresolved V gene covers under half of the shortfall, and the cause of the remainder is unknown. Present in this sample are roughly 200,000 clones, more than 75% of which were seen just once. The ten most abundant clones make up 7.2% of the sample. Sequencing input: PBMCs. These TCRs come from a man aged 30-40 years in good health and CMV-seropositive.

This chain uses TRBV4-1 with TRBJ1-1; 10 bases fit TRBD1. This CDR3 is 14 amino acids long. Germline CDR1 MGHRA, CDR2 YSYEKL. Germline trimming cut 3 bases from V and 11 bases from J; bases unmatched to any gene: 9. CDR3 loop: CASSQLTGTGEAFF. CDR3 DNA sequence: TGCGCCAGCAGCCAGCTCACGGGGACAGGGGAGGCTTTCTTT.

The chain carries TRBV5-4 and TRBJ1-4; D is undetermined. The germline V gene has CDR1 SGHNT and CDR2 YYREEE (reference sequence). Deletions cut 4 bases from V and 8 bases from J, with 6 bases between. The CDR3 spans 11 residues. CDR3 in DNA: TGTGCCAGCAGCCATGGGGAAAAACTGTTTTTT. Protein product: CASSHGEKLFF.